The rows below give T cell receptor beta chains drawn from one sample of a study of blood T cells in healthy people across ages. One entry per CDR3 protein, called by TCRdb with MiXCR from the 5' RACE reads. The sample lists 700,000 or so distinct CDR3 sequences, about 20% seen once, with approximately 20% in the top ten. Sequenced material: blood. These receptors all come from a man between 70 and 80 years old in good health. CDR3s include the opening cysteine and the closing phenylalanine or tryptophan. A D gene is named only where the DNA matches it firmly. The listing skips clone size in some rows; elsewhere it reads once, few, many or a size class.

clone size,V gene,J gene,D gene,CDR3 protein,CDR3 DNA
many,TRBV10-2,TRBJ1-1,-,CASRGPNTGAEAFF,TGCGCCAGCAGGGGACCAAATACCGGGGCTGAAGCTTTCTTT
-,TRBV6-2/TRBV6-3,TRBJ1-6,-,CASSYLLAGTRSPLHF,TGTGCCAGCAGTTACTTGCTCGCAGGCACGCGGTCACCCCTCCACTTT
-,TRBV28,TRBJ2-5,-,CASSPGTLSQETQYF,TGTGCCAGCAGTCCCGGGACATTGAGCCAAGAGACCCAGTACTTC
-,TRBV10-2,TRBJ1-2,-,CASSGMYGYTF,TGCGCCAGCAGTGGGATGTATGGCTACACCTTC
few,TRBV5-1,TRBJ2-1,TRBD2,CASSLGLVEGGDEQFF,TGCGCCAGCAGCTTGGGTCTAGTCGAGGGAGGGGATGAGCAGTTCTTC
few,TRBV7-9,TRBJ1-2,TRBD1,CASSFSNRGSDGYTF,TGTGCCAGCAGCTTTTCGAACAGGGGATCGGATGGCTACACCTTC
-,TRBV28,TRBJ2-2,-,CASIGQPAAGELFF,TGTGCCAGCATTGGACAGCCCGCCGCCGGGGAGCTGTTTTTT
-,TRBV12-3/TRBV12-4,TRBJ2-6,TRBD1,CASSPDRGLFSGANVLTF,TGTGCCAGCAGTCCGGACAGGGGGCTATTCTCTGGGGCCAACGTCCTGACTTTC
-,TRBV20-1,TRBJ2-3,TRBD2,CSATGTSGALSTDTQYF,TGCAGTGCTACCGGGACTAGCGGGGCTCTTAGCACAGATACGCAGTATTTT
-,TRBV20-1,TRBJ1-1,-,CSARDPVREAFF,TGCAGTGCTAGAGATCCAGTCAGGGAAGCTTTCTTT
few,TRBV20-1,TRBJ2-7,TRBD2,CSARSGLADEQYF,TGCAGTGCTAGATCCGGACTAGCCGACGAGCAGTACTTC
-,TRBV12-3/TRBV12-4,TRBJ2-4,TRBD2,CASSFRAGGVLAKNIQYF,TGTGCCAGCAGTTTTCGAGCGGGAGGCGTTCTAGCCAAAAACATTCAGTACTTC
-,TRBV5-1,TRBJ1-5,-,CASSLGGMKDQPQHF,TGCGCCAGCAGCTTGGGGGGGATGAAAGATCAGCCCCAGCATTTT
-,TRBV20-1,TRBJ2-4,-,CSASSGDLKNIQYF,TGCAGTGCTAGCTCCGGGGACCTGAAAAACATTCAGTACTTC
many,TRBV12-3/TRBV12-4,TRBJ1-5,-,CASSLAFYQPQHF,TGTGCCAGCAGTTTGGCCTTTTATCAGCCCCAGCATTTT
few,TRBV12-3/TRBV12-4,TRBJ2-1,-,CASTIQIGPYNEQFF,TGTGCCAGCACCATTCAAATCGGGCCCTACAATGAGCAGTTCTTC
few,TRBV24-1,TRBJ2-7,-,CATEDANEQYF,TGTGCCACCGAGGACGCAAACGAGCAGTACTTC
-,TRBV5-1,TRBJ2-1,-,CASSLEAEDQQFF,TGCGCCAGCAGCTTGGAGGCCGAGGACCAGCAGTTCTTC
-,TRBV12-3/TRBV12-4,TRBJ2-1,-,CASQRNEQFF,TGTGCCAGCCAAAGGAATGAGCAGTTCTTC
-,TRBV29-1,TRBJ2-6,TRBD1,CSAATGAVSGANVLTF,TGCAGCGCCGCGACAGGGGCCGTCTCTGGGGCCAACGTCCTGACTTTC
-,TRBV30,TRBJ1-1,-,CAWMQGPTGTEAFF,TGTGCCTGGATGCAGGGGCCGACGGGTACTGAAGCTTTCTTT
many,TRBV4-2,TRBJ1-2,-,CASSPLGALQLQNYGYTF,TGTGCCAGCAGCCCCCTAGGGGCCCTTCAATTACAGAACTATGGCTACACCTTC